The clone carrying this T cell receptor beta chain was seen repeatedly, ten times or more. Its antigen is currently unknown. This sample was taken from a study of T cells in Graves' hyperthyroidism and ophthalmopathy. Stable disease denoted Graves' hyperthyroidism without ophthalmopathy progression within 18 months. Those with hyperthyroidism were 18 to 65 years old, newly diagnosed, and ill for under 2 months. Study-level results: A median around 6 months before onset, the model predicted ophthalmopathy.

Amplification targeted TCR beta CDR3 regions from RNA transcripts. The HTBI primer set was used in a first-round RT-PCR of the TCR CDR3. TCRdb re-called the multiplex PCR reads through MiXCR, storing one row per CDR3 protein. The repertoire holds around 340,000 distinct CDR3 sequences, with 15% to 20% as singletons. V was clipped by 4 bases and J by 0 bases, with 18 bases between them. The CDR3 runs to 17 residues. Germline V gene data show CDR1 as SGHVS and CDR2 as FQNEAQ. The sequenced material came from blood. The TCR was taken from a woman aged 50 to 60 with Graves' hyperthyroidism. The J gene is TRBJ1-2, the V gene TRBV7-8; weak D call: TRBD1 (6 bases). CDR3 coding DNA: TGTGCCAGCAGCTCTACAGGGTTATCACTCTCTAACTATGGCTACACCTTC. Its translation: CASSSTGLSLSNYGYTF.